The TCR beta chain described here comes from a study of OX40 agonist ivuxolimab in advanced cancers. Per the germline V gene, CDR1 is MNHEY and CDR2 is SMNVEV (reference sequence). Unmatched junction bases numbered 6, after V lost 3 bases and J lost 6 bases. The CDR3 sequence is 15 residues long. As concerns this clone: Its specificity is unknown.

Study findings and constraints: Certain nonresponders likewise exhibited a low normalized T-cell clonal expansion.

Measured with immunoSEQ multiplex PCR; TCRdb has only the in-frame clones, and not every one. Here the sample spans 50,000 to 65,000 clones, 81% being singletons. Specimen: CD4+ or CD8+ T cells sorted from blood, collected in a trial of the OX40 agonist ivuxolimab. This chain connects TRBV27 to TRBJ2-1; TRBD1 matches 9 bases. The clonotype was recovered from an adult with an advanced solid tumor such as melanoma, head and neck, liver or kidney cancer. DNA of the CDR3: TGTGCCAGCAGTTTCCTGGACAGGGGATTCAATGAGCAGTTCTTC. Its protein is CASSFLDRGFNEQFF.